A single T cell receptor (beta chain) is shown here with its context. The antigen is undetermined. These data are taken from a study of beta chain features in type 1 diabetes. Expressed TCRB transcripts were sequenced because the isolated RNA had all been reverse transcribed beforehand. Profiled with immunoSEQ multiplex PCR; TCRdb holds only in-frame clones, not every one. The sample has hundreds of thousands of clones, over 10% seen once. General study points: For Type 1 diabetes patients, all four CD4+ subsets carried TCRB CDR3s that were moderately but significantly shorter.

This CDR3 contains 15 residues. V dropped 6 bases and J dropped 0 bases, with 12 bases sitting between them. Germline V gives CDR1 MNHEY, CDR2 SMNVEV (reference sequence). The sequencing sample was made of naive CD4+ T cells from blood. The chain is built from TRBV27 and TRBJ1-3; D unclear. The receptor's source is a woman younger than 30 in good health. The CDR3 nucleotides are TGTGCCAGCAGGTCCACAGCGAACTCTGGAAACACCATATATTTT. Its translation is CASRSTANSGNTIYF.